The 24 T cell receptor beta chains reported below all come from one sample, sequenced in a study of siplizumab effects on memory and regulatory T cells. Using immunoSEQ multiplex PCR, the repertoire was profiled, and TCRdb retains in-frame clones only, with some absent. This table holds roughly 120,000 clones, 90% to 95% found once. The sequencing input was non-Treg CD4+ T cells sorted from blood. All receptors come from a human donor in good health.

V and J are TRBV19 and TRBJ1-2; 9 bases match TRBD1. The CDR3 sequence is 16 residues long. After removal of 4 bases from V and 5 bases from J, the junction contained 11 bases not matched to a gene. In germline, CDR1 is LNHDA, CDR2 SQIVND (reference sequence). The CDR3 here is CASSTSGTGFWYGYTF. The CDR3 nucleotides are TGTGCCAGTAGTACCTCCGGGACAGGGTTCTGGTATGGCTACACCTTC.

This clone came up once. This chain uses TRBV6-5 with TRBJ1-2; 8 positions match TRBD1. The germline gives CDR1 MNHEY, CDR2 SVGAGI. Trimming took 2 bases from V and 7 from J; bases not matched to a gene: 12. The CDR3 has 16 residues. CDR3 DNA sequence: TGTGCCAGCAGTTACCAAGGAGGCAGGGGGCAGTCTGGCTACACCTTC. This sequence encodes CASSYQGGRGQSGYTF.

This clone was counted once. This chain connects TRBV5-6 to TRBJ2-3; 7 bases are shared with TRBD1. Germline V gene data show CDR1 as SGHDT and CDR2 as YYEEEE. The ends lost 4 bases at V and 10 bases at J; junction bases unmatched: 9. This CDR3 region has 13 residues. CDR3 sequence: CASSLTGTVAQYF. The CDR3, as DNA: TGTGCCAGCAGCCTGACCGGGACAGTGGCGCAGTATTTT.

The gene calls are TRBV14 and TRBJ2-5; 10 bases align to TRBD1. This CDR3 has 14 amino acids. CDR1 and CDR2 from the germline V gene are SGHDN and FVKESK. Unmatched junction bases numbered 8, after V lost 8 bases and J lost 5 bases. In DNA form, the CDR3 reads TGTGCCAGCGCCCGGACAGGGGGGAAGGAGACCCAGTACTTC. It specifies CASARTGGKETQYF.

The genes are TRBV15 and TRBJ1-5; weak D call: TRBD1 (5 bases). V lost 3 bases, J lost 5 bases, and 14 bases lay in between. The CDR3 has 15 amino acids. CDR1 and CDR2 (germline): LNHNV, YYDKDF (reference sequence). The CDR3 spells CATSSPRRGDQPQHF. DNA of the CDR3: TGTGCCACCAGCAGCCCCCGGAGGGGAGATCAGCCCCAGCATTTT.

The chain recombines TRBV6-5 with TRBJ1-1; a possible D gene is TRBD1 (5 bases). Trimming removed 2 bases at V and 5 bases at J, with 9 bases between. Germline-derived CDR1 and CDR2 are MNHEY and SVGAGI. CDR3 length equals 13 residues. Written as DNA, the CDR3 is TGTGCCAGCAGTTACACTAGGGGTACTGAAGCTTTCTTT. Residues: CASSYTRGTEAFF.

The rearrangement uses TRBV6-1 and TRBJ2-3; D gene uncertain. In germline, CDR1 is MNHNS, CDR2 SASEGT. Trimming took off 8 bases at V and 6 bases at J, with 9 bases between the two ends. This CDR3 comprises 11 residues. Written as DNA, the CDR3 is TGTGCCAGCGTTAGTAGGGATACGCAGTATTTT. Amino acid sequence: CASVSRDTQYF.

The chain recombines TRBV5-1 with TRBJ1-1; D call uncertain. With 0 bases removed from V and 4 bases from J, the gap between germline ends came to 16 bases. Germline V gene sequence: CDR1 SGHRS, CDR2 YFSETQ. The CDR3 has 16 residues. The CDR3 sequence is CASSLAAHTLGTEAFF. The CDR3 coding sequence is TGCGCCAGCAGCTTGGCCGCTCACACTTTGGGCACTGAAGCTTTCTTT.

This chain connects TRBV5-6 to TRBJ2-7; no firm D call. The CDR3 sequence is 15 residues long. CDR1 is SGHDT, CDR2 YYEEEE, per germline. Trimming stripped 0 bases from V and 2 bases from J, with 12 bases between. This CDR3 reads CASSLGLGNAYEQYF. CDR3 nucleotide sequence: TGTGCCAGCAGCTTGGGTTTAGGGAACGCCTACGAGCAGTACTTC.

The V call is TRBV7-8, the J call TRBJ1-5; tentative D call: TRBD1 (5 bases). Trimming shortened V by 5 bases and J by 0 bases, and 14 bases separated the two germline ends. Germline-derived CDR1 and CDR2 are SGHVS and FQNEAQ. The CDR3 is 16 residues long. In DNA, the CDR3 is TGTGCCAGCAGCCCCGGCAGGGCAACTAGCAATCAGCCCCAGCATTTT. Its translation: CASSPGRATSNQPQHF.

This chain's CDR3 is CASSEGTSGSSGELFF. The CDR3 DNA follows: TGTGCCAGCAGTGAAGGGACTAGCGGGAGTTCCGGGGAGCTGTTTTTT. The chain has TRBV6-1 and TRBJ2-2; 13 nucleotides agree with TRBD2. The V and J ends lost 1 base and 6 bases, in that order; junction bases with no gene match: 2. CDR1 and CDR2 (germline): MNHNS, SASEGT. The CDR3 is made up of 16 amino acids.

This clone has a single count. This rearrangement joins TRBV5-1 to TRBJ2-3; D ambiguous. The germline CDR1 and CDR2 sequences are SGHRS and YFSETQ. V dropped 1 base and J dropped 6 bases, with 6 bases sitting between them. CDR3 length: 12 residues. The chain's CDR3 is CASSLKSDTQYF. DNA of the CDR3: TGCGCCAGCAGCTTGAAGTCTGATACGCAGTATTTT. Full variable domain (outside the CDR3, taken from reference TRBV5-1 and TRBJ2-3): KAGVTQTPRYLIKTRGQQVTLSCSPISGHRSVSWYQQTPGQGLQFLFEYFSETQRNKGNFPGRFSGRQFSNSRSEMNVSTLELGDSALYLCASSLKSDTQYFGPGTRLTVL.

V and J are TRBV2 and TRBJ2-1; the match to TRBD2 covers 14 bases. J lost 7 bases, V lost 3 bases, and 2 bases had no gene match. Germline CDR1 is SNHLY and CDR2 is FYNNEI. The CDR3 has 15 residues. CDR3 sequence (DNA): TGTGCCAGCAGTGAGACTAGCGGGAGGGGTAATGAGCAGTTCTTC. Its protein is CASSETSGRGNEQFF.

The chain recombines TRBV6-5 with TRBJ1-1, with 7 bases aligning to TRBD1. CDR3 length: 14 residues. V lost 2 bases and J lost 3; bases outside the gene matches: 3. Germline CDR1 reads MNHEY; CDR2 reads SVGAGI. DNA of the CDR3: TGTGCCAGCAGTTACAGCAGGGGGGACACTGAAGCTTTCTTT. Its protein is CASSYSRGDTEAFF.

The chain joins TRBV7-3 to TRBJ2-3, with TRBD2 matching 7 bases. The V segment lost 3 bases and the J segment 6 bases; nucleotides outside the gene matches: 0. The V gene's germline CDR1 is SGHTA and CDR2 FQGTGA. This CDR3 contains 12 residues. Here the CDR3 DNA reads TGTGCCAGCAGCTTCGGGGGGGATACGCAGTATTTT. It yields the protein CASSFGGDTQYF.

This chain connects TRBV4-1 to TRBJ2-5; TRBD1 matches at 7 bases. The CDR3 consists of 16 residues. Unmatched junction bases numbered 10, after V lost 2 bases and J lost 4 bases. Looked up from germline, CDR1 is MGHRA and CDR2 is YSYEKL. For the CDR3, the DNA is TGCGCCAGCAGCCAATCTACCGGGACAGTTAGAGAGACCCAGTACTTC. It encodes CASSQSTGTVRETQYF.

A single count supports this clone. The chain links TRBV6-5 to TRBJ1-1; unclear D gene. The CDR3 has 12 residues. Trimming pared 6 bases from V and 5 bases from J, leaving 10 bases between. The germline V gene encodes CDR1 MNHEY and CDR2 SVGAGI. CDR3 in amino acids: CASRLGRTEAFF. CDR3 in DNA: TGTGCCAGCAGGTTAGGCCGGACTGAAGCTTTCTTT.

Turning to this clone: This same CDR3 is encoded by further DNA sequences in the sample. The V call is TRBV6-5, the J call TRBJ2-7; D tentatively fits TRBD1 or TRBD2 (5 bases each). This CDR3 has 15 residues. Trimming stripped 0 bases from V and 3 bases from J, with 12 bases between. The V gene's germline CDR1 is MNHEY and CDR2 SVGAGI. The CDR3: CASSYSGTDNYEQYF. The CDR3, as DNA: TGTGCCAGCAGTTACTCGGGGACGGACAACTACGAGCAGTACTTC.

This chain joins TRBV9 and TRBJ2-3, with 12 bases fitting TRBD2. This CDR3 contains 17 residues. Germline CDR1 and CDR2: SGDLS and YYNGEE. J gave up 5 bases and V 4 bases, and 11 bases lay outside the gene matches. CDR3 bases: TGTGCCAGCAGCCCACGACTAGCGGGAGTTGGTGGAGATACGCAGTATTTT. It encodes CASSPRLAGVGGDTQYF.

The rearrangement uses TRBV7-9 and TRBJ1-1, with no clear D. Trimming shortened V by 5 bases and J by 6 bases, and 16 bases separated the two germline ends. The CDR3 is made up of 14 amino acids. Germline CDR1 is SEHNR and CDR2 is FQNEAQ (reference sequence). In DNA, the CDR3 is TGTGCCAGCAGCCAGCTTGGGCCTAGGGCTGAAGCTTTCTTT. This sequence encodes CASSQLGPRAEAFF. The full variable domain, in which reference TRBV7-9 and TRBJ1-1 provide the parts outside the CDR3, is DTGVSQNPRHKITKRGQNVTFRCDPISEHNRLYWYRQTLGQGPEFLTYFQNEAQLEKSRLLSDRFSAERPKGSFSTLEIQRTEQGDSAMYLCASSQLGPRAEAFFGQGTRLTVV.

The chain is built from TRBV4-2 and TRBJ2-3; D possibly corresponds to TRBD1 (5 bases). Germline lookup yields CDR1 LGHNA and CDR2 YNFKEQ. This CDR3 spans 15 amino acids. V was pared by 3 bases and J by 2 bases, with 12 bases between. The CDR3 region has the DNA TGTGCCAGCAGCCAGGGCAGGGTGGACACAGATACGCAGTATTTT. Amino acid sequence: CASSQGRVDTDTQYF.

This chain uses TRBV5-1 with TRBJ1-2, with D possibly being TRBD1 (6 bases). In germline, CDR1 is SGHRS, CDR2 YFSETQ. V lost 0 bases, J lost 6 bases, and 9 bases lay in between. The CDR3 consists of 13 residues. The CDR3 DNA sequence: TGCGCCAGCAGCTTGGAGGGGGTGGATGGCTACACCTTC. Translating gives CASSLEGVDGYTF.

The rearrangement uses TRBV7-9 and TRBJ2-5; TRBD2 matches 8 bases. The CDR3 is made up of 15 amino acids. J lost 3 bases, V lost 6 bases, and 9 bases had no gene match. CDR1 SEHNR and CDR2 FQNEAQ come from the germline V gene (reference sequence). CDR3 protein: CASSGGQRGKETQYF. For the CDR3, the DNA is TGTGCCAGCAGTGGAGGCCAGCGGGGGAAAGAGACCCAGTACTTC.

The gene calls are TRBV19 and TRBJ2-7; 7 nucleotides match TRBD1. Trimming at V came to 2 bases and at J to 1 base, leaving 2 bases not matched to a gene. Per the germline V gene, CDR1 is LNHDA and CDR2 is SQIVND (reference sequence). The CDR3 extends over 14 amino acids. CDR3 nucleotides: TGTGCCAGTAGTATACTGGACAGGTCCTACGAGCAGTACTTC. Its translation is CASSILDRSYEQYF. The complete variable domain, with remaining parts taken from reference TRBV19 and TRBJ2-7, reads DGGITQSPKYLFRKEGQNVTLSCEQNLNHDAMYWYRQDPGQGLRLIYYSQIVNDFQKGDIAEGYSVSREKKESFPLTVTSAQKNPTAFYLCASSILDRSYEQYFGPGTRLTVT.